The sequence of this T cell receptor (beta chain) was determined in a study of read filtering for tumor transcriptome and immune sequencing. As for the study in general: Revised staging placed eight or nine patients in R-ISS I, 15 to 20 in II, 6 or 7 in III. Study-wide findings and caveats: Even smaller IR-seq throughput identified most shared clonotypes. Without single-read clonotypes, shared clonotype proportions correlated more between IR-seq and RNA-seq.

Every patient had bone marrow sampled while the disease was active. From germline, CDR1 is MDHEN and CDR2 SYDVKM. There are 16 residues in the CDR3. Trimming removed 6 bases at V and 7 bases at J, with 22 bases between. In this sample, this clonotype turned up many times. Its matching antigen is unknown. Molecular barcoded adaptors covering alpha/delta and beta/gamma chains were used on roughly 400 ng RNA. TCRdb itself ran the reads through MiXCR, one entry per CDR3 protein. The top ten hold 8.4% of the sample, which has 100,000 to 150,000 distinct CDR3 sequences, 13% seen once. This sequence was found in a donor at least 40 years old with multiple myeloma. The V gene is TRBV28, the J gene TRBJ2-1, with D uncertain. Specimen: a population of CD138-negative cells sorted from bone marrow. CDR3 sequence (DNA): TGTGCCAGCAGCCCTGGCGAGTGGCGGCCTCTGAATGAGCAGTTCTTC. Translating gives CASSPGEWRPLNEQFF.